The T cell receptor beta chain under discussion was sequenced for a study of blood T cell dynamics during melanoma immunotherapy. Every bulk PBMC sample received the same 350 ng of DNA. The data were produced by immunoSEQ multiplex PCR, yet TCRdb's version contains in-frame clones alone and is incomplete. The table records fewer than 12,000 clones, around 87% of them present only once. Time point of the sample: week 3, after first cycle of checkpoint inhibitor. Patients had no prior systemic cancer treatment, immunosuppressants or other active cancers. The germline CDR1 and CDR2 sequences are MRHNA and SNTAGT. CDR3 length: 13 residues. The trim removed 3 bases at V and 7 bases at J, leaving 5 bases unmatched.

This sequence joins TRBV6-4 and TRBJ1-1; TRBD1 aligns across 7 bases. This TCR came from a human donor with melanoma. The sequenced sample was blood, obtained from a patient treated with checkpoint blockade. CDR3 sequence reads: CASSDGTAGEAFF. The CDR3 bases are TGTGCCAGCAGTGATGGGACAGCTGGTGAAGCTTTCTTT.